This T cell receptor (beta chain) was documented in a study of T cells in localized non-small cell lung cancer. Study-level findings and limits: Among the top 100 tumor clones, a median about 52 appeared in adjacent lung. Higher T cell density in the blood was associated with longer overall survival, whereas higher adjacent-lung clonality associated with shorter survival. Maximal T cell clonality occurred in uninvolved adjacent lung, with tumor ranking below it.

With respect to this clone: Its antigen is unknown.

Trimming took off 1 base at V and 8 bases at J, with 6 bases between the two ends. In germline, CDR1 is SGHAT, CDR2 FQNNGV. The CDR3 contains 12 residues. Sequenced by immunoSEQ multiplex PCR; TCRdb stores in-frame clones only, minus some. This table has around 130,000 clones, roughly 90% appearing once. This specimen was peripheral blood, taken before any cancer treatment. V gene TRBV11-2 combines with J gene TRBJ2-1; no reliable D call. This sequence was found in a female donor older than 55 with stage I lung adenocarcinoma. CDR3 residues: CASSLGWDEQFF. CDR3 bases: TGTGCCAGCAGCTTAGGTTGGGATGAGCAGTTCTTC.